Below, 12 T cell receptor beta chains from the same sample are listed, as sequenced in a study of graft-versus-host responses after intestinal transplantation. Only in-frame clones appear in the TCRdb table, and some are missing; sequencing was by immunoSEQ multiplex PCR. The top ten hold 0.95% to 1.3% of the sample, which has 20,000 to 30,000 clones, roughly 80% seen once. The sequencing used PBMCs, collected roughly 29 days after intestinal transplant. These TCRs come from a human patient who received an intestinal transplant, so some T cells may come from the graft donor.

In its sample, this clone was seen a few times. The rearrangement joins TRBV5-1 to TRBJ2-7, with 9 bases that match TRBD2. J was trimmed by 3 bases and V by 1 base; bases with no gene match: 8. The CDR3 spans 16 residues. Germline lookup yields CDR1 SGHRS and CDR2 YFSETQ. The CDR3 DNA sequence: TGCGCCAGCAGCTTGTATTCTAGCGGGGTCCTCTACGAGCAGTACTTC. This encodes CASSLYSSGVLYEQYF. Together with reference TRBV5-1 and TRBJ2-7, the CDR3 gives the full variable domain: KAGVTQTPRYLIKTRGQQVTLSCSPISGHRSVSWYQQTPGQGLQFLFEYFSETQRNKGNFPGRFSGRQFSNSRSEMNVSTLELGDSALYLCASSLYSSGVLYEQYFGPGTRLTVT.

The rearrangement joins TRBV19 to TRBJ2-6, with 8 bases fitting TRBD2. The CDR3 has 17 residues. V was pared by 7 bases and J by 2 bases, with 10 bases of the junction left unmatched. Germline-derived CDR1 and CDR2 are LNHDA and SQIVND (reference sequence). CDR3: CASMWGTSGAGANVLTF. The CDR3 DNA reads as TGTGCCAGTATGTGGGGAACTAGCGGTGCTGGGGCCAACGTCCTGACTTTC.

The V and J genes are TRBV2 and TRBJ2-3; 11 nucleotides align to TRBD1. V was pared by 6 bases and J by 5 bases, with 10 bases of the junction left unmatched. The CDR3 has 16 residues. Germline-derived CDR1 and CDR2 are SNHLY and FYNNEI. The CDR3 nucleotides read TGTGCCAGCAGGGCAAGGACAGGGGGCGCGGTAGATACGCAGTATTTT. It specifies CASRARTGGAVDTQYF.

This chain connects TRBV5-1 to TRBJ2-7; D remains ambiguous. The V gene lost 0 bases and the J gene lost 1 base, with 8 bases spanning the gap. CDR1 is SGHRS, CDR2 YFSETQ, per germline. This CDR3 is 14 amino acids long. The CDR3 DNA sequence: TGCGCCAGCAGCTTGGTCACTTCTTCCTACGAGCAGTACTTC. Amino acids: CASSLVTSSYEQYF.

V gene TRBV7-9 combines with J gene TRBJ1-1; 8 bases agree with TRBD1. CDR1 SEHNR and CDR2 FQNEAQ come from the germline V gene (reference sequence). This CDR3 spans 12 amino acids. The V segment lost 8 bases and the J segment 6 bases; nucleotides outside the gene matches: 5. This chain's CDR3 is CASGRQGPEAFF. In nucleotides, the CDR3 is TGTGCCAGCGGCCGACAGGGGCCTGAAGCTTTCTTT.

The genes are TRBV28 and TRBJ2-7; a weak D match, TRBD2 (5 bases). Germline values: CDR1 MDHEN, CDR2 SYDVKM. The CDR3 length is 14 residues. Trimming pared 3 bases from V and 2 bases from J, leaving 11 bases between. The CDR3 DNA reads TGTGCCAGCAGTTTGTCGGCGGAGGCCTACGAGCAGTACTTC. This translates into CASSLSAEAYEQYF.

The chain employs TRBV6-5 and TRBJ1-1; no firm D call. This CDR3 region has 14 residues. Germline-derived CDR1 and CDR2 are MNHEY and SVGAGI. The V end lost 2 bases, the J end lost 1 base, and 8 bases lay between the germline ends. The chain's CDR3 is CASSYRTENTEAFF. The CDR3 nucleotides are TGTGCCAGCAGTTACAGGACGGAGAACACTGAAGCTTTCTTT.

For this clone: Other DNA sequences in the sample encode the same CDR3. The chain is built from TRBV9 and TRBJ1-2; unclear D gene. The CDR3 runs 13 residues. The germline gives CDR1 SGDLS, CDR2 YYNGEE. Trimming took 3 bases from V and 0 from J, leaving 6 bases between them. The CDR3 spells CASSGPSNYGYTF. Here the CDR3 DNA reads TGTGCCAGCAGCGGACCCTCTAACTATGGCTACACCTTC. Variable domain in full (rest from reference TRBV9 and TRBJ1-2): DSGVTQTPKHLITATGQRVTLRCSPRSGDLSVYWYQQSLDQGLQFLIQYYNGEERAKGNILERFSAQQFPDLHSELNLSSLELGDSALYFCASSGPSNYGYTFGSGTRLTVV.

This chain joins TRBV10-2 and TRBJ2-1; 9 bases map to TRBD2. CDR1 WSHSY and CDR2 SAAADI come from the germline V gene. J lost 0 bases, V lost 6 bases, and 0 bases had no gene match. The length of the CDR3 is 14 residues. CDR3 loop: CASRLAGSYNEQFF. The DNA for the CDR3 is TGCGCCAGCAGACTAGCGGGCTCCTACAATGAGCAGTTCTTC.

The V call is TRBV6-5, the J call TRBJ2-3; D uncertain. Germline CDR1 reads MNHEY; CDR2 reads SVGAGI. Trimming took off 4 bases at V and 0 bases at J, with 2 bases between the two ends. The CDR3 is made up of 12 amino acids. The CDR3 protein is CASSSSTDTQYF. Written as DNA, the CDR3 is TGTGCCAGCAGTTCTAGCACAGATACGCAGTATTTT.

This clone occurred once. The chain combines TRBV2 with TRBJ2-5; 7 nucleotides line up with TRBD1. The CDR3 contains 15 residues. The germline gives CDR1 SNHLY, CDR2 FYNNEI. Trimming cost V 0 bases and J 5 bases; bases outside gene matches: 6. CDR3 protein: CASSEAWDRGETQYF. CDR3 DNA sequence: TGTGCCAGCAGTGAAGCTTGGGACAGAGGGGAGACCCAGTACTTC. The entire variable domain, with the rest obtained from reference TRBV2 and TRBJ2-5, is as follows: EPEVTQTPSHQVTQMGQEVILRCVPISNHLYFYWYRQILGQKVEFLVSFYNNEISEKSEIFDDQFSVERPDGSNFTLKIRSTKLEDSAMYFCASSEAWDRGETQYFGPGTRLLVL.

The chain carries TRBV27 and TRBJ1-1; D is possibly TRBD1 (6 bases). This CDR3 spans 17 amino acids. Germline CDR1 is MNHEY and CDR2 is SMNVEV (reference sequence). Trimming took 5 bases from V and 2 from J, leaving 21 bases between them. The CDR3 loop reads CASSPTGAGAGNTEAFF. The CDR3 DNA reads as TGTGCCAGCAGTCCCACGGGGGCAGGGGCGGGAAACACTGAAGCTTTCTTT.